This T cell receptor (beta chain) was found in a study of T cell responses to AZD1222 COVID-19 vaccine. A remark on this clone: Its specificity is not known.

General study findings and limits: There were repertoire samples only from the period after the peak T cell response. Regions 160-218 and 743-854 dominated among vaccine-associated CD4 TCRs spanning spike.

The CDR3 is made up of 16 amino acids. The V and J ends lost 1 base and 7 bases, in that order; junction bases with no gene match: 9. Germline V lookup: CDR1 LGHNA, CDR2 YSLEER. Whether given at about 4 or about 12 weeks, second doses were pooled. The repertoire was sequenced with immunoSEQ multiplex PCR; TCRdb's copy has only in-frame clones and lacks some. The table records around 120,000 clones, around 89% of them present only once. The V call is TRBV4-3, the J call TRBJ2-7; 11 bases match TRBD1. The starting material was peripheral blood, obtained 28 days after the second AZD1222 dose. This TCR derives from an adult who received the AZD1222 COVID-19 vaccine. Here the CDR3 reads CASSQVGTGGIVEQYF. The CDR3 coding sequence is TGCGCCAGCAGCCAAGTCGGGACAGGGGGAATTGTGGAGCAGTACTTC.